This is a list of T cell receptor beta chains from one sample in a study of blood T cell repertoires in COVID-19. Measured with immunoSEQ multiplex PCR; TCRdb has only the in-frame clones, and not every one. The sample holds about 330,000 clones, roughly 88% seen once. The sequenced sample was peripheral blood. All receptors derive from a woman in her forties or fifties with active or convalescent COVID-19. Both conserved end residues are part of each CDR3. Each record gives: clone size, V gene, J gene, D gene, CDR3 protein, CDR3 DNA. D genes are given only for firm matches. Clone size is stated in some rows and not others, as once, few, many or a class when expanded.

few,TRBV2,TRBJ1-5,-,CASSTSNQPQHF,TGTGCCAGCAGTACAAGCAATCAGCCCCAGCATTTT
-,TRBV7-9,TRBJ1-1,-,CASSLRSTEAFF,TGTGCCAGCAGCCTTCGGAGCACTGAAGCTTTCTTT
few,TRBV4-2,TRBJ2-7,TRBD1,CASSQDRGSYEQYF,TGTGCCAGCAGCCAAGACAGGGGGTCCTACGAGCAGTACTTC
-,TRBV18,TRBJ1-4,-,CASSLTRRGEKLFF,TGTGCCAGCTCGTTGACCCGTAGGGGGGAAAAACTGTTTTTT
many,TRBV19,TRBJ1-5,-,CASSIQQNSNQPQHF,TGTGCCAGTAGTATCCAACAGAATAGCAATCAGCCCCAGCATTTT
-,TRBV6-1,TRBJ1-4,-,CASSEVSFWRVEKLFF,TGTGCCAGCAGTGAAGTCTCGTTTTGGAGGGTTGAGAAACTGTTTTTT
-,TRBV6-2/TRBV6-3,TRBJ1-5,-,CASSLRHGNQPQHF,TGTGCCAGCAGCTTAAGACACGGCAATCAGCCCCAGCATTTT
-,TRBV28,TRBJ1-1,-,CASKLVNTEAFF,TGTGCCAGCAAACTTGTGAACACTGAAGCTTTCTTT
-,TRBV6-2/TRBV6-3,TRBJ1-5,TRBD1,CASSYVDRRNQPQHF,TGTGCCAGCAGTTACGTGGACAGGAGAAATCAGCCCCAGCATTTT
-,TRBV5-1,TRBJ1-2,-,CASSYGGDGYTF,TGCGCCAGCAGCTACGGAGGGGATGGCTACACCTTC
few,TRBV11-3,TRBJ2-3,TRBD1,CASSLRGGHTDTQYF,TGTGCCAGCAGCTTAAGAGGGGGCCACACAGATACGCAGTATTTT
-,TRBV6-4,TRBJ1-1,-,CASSGRTVMNTEAFF,TGTGCCAGCAGTGGAAGGACAGTTATGAACACTGAAGCTTTCTTT
-,TRBV5-1,TRBJ2-2,TRBD2,CASSLDLAVNTGELFF,TGCGCCAGCAGCTTGGACCTAGCGGTAAACACCGGGGAGCTGTTTTTT
-,TRBV6-5,TRBJ2-5,TRBD2,CASRGLAIYQETQYF,TGTGCCAGCAGGGGACTAGCGATTTACCAAGAGACCCAGTACTTC
-,TRBV29-1,TRBJ1-4,TRBD1,CSVEGQGVNEKLFF,TGCAGCGTTGAAGGCCAGGGGGTGAATGAAAAACTGTTTTTT
-,TRBV5-8,TRBJ1-2,-,CASSPGLLSSYGYTF,TGTGCCAGCAGCCCGGGACTACTCTCTTCCTATGGCTACACCTTC
once,TRBV19,TRBJ1-5,-,CASTAGNQPQHF,TGTGCCAGTACGGCGGGCAATCAGCCCCAGCATTTT
once,TRBV6-4,TRBJ2-1,-,CASSVYGQGVNEQFF,TGTGCCAGCAGTGTATACGGGCAGGGCGTGAATGAGCAGTTCTTC
-,TRBV28,TRBJ1-2,-,CASTTMGAGSYTF,TGTGCCAGCACCACCATGGGGGCTGGGAGCTACACCTTC
-,TRBV5-4,TRBJ2-1,TRBD2,CASSDLREGPYNEQFF,TGTGCCAGCAGCGATTTGCGGGAGGGGCCCTACAATGAGCAGTTCTTC
once,TRBV19,TRBJ2-3,-,CASSPGINTDTQYF,TGTGCCAGTAGTCCAGGGATTAACACAGATACGCAGTATTTT
-,TRBV5-6,TRBJ2-4,TRBD1,CASSLWGQLIAKNIQYF,TGTGCCAGCAGCTTGTGGGGACAGCTCATAGCCAAAAACATTCAGTACTTC
-,TRBV19,TRBJ2-2,-,CASSLSGYSGELFF,TGTGCCAGTAGCCTTAGCGGTTATTCCGGGGAGCTGTTTTTT
-,TRBV28,TRBJ1-5,-,CASSLYWEDLAGDDSNQPQHF,TGTGCCAGCAGTTTATATTGGGAGGACTTGGCCGGGGATGATAGCAATCAGCCCCAGCATTTT
-,TRBV28,TRBJ1-2,-,CASSPAGSQNYGYTF,TGTGCCAGCAGCCCAGCAGGGTCTCAAAACTATGGCTACACCTTC
-,TRBV7-9,TRBJ1-4,-,CAIVGRANEKLFF,TGTGCCATCGTGGGGCGAGCTAATGAAAAACTGTTTTTT
-,TRBV12-5,TRBJ2-1,TRBD1,CASGLGQGTYNEQFF,TGTGCTAGTGGCCTCGGACAGGGGACCTACAATGAGCAGTTCTTC
-,TRBV12-5,TRBJ1-5,-,CASGADSRNQPQHF,TGTGCTAGTGGTGCGGACAGCCGCAATCAGCCCCAGCATTTT
-,TRBV24-1,TRBJ2-2,-,CAIQGSNTGELFF,TGTGCCATTCAGGGATCTAACACCGGGGAGCTGTTTTTT
-,TRBV15,TRBJ2-7,-,CATTEGFGGEQYF,TGTGCCACAACGGAGGGATTCGGTGGCGAGCAGTACTTC
-,TRBV4-3,TRBJ2-7,-,CASSQVAEVASYEQYF,TGCGCCAGCAGCCAAGTGGCGGAGGTGGCCTCCTACGAGCAGTACTTC
-,TRBV15,TRBJ2-6,TRBD1,CATSSTTGAWYGANVLTF,TGTGCCACCAGCAGCACAACAGGGGCGTGGTATGGGGCCAACGTCCTGACTTTC
-,TRBV10-3,TRBJ2-2,-,CAISWTAGGTGELFF,TGTGCCATCAGTTGGACGGCTGGGGGGACCGGGGAGCTGTTTTTT
once,TRBV9,TRBJ2-2,TRBD2,CASSPTGSGGVELFF,TGTGCCAGCAGCCCCACGGGTAGCGGGGGGGTGGAGCTGTTTTTT
-,TRBV7-2,TRBJ2-5,TRBD1,CASSSQGRTGKGQETQYF,TGTGCCAGCAGCTCCCAGGGGCGGACAGGGAAGGGGCAAGAGACCCAGTACTTC
-,TRBV7-9,TRBJ1-1,TRBD1,CASSTTGGRNTEAFF,TGTGCCAGCAGCACGACAGGGGGCAGAAACACTGAAGCTTTCTTT
-,TRBV6-5,TRBJ2-6,-,CASTRGVGANVLTF,TGTGCCAGCACCAGGGGGGTTGGGGCCAACGTCCTGACTTTC
-,TRBV27,TRBJ2-6,-,CASSYVGANVLTF,TGTGCCAGCAGCTACGTCGGGGCCAACGTCCTGACTTTC
-,TRBV7-9,TRBJ2-7,-,CASSLRGTDYEQYF,TGTGCCAGCAGCTTACGGGGGACCGATTACGAGCAGTACTTC
-,TRBV7-9,TRBJ1-4,-,CASSLFSGDGEKLFF,TGTGCCAGCAGCTTATTCTCAGGGGACGGTGAAAAACTGTTTTTT
-,TRBV5-4,TRBJ1-2,-,CASSVLTGYGYTF,TGTGCCAGCAGCGTTCTCACAGGTTATGGCTACACCTTC
-,TRBV10-3,TRBJ2-2,-,CAIKGAEPGELFF,TGTGCCATCAAGGGAGCCGAACCCGGGGAGCTGTTTTTT
-,TRBV7-2,TRBJ2-1,-,CASRYYPSSYNEQFF,TGTGCCAGCAGGTACTACCCGAGCTCCTACAATGAGCAGTTCTTC
-,TRBV7-2,TRBJ2-7,-,CASSPPRGPSGEQYF,TGTGCCAGCAGCCCCCCCCGAGGTCCCTCGGGGGAGCAGTACTTC
-,TRBV9,TRBJ1-4,TRBD1,CASSIQPGQPATNEKLFF,TGTGCCAGCAGCATCCAACCGGGACAGCCTGCAACTAATGAAAAACTGTTTTTT
-,TRBV10-3,TRBJ2-2,-,CVVEHNTGELFF,TGTGTTGTAGAGCACAACACCGGGGAGCTGTTTTTT
-,TRBV21-1,TRBJ1-1,-,CASSKAPGGKTEAFF,TGTGCCAGCAGCAAAGCTCCAGGGGGGAAGACTGAAGCTTTCTTT
-,TRBV5-4,TRBJ1-4,-,CASSKDRTNEKLFF,TGTGCCAGCAGCAAGGACAGAACTAATGAAAAACTGTTTTTT
-,TRBV7-8,TRBJ2-5,-,CASSFLNGKSETQYF,TGTGCCAGCAGCTTCCTCAACGGGAAATCAGAGACCCAGTACTTC
-,TRBV6-1,TRBJ1-1,TRBD1,CASSGRTGVTRARTEAFF,TGTGCCAGCAGTGGACGGACAGGGGTTACCCGCGCCAGAACTGAAGCTTTCTTT
once,TRBV11-2,TRBJ2-7,TRBD2,CASAPVAGSYEQYF,TGTGCCAGCGCGCCCGTAGCGGGGAGTTACGAGCAGTACTTC
-,TRBV12-3/TRBV12-4,TRBJ1-6,-,CASSLNNSPLHF,TGTGCCAGCAGTCTTAATAATTCACCCCTCCACTTT
-,TRBV6-5,TRBJ1-6,-,CASSFTPGTQTPLHF,TGTGCCAGCAGTTTCACCCCCGGGACACAAACACCCCTCCACTTT